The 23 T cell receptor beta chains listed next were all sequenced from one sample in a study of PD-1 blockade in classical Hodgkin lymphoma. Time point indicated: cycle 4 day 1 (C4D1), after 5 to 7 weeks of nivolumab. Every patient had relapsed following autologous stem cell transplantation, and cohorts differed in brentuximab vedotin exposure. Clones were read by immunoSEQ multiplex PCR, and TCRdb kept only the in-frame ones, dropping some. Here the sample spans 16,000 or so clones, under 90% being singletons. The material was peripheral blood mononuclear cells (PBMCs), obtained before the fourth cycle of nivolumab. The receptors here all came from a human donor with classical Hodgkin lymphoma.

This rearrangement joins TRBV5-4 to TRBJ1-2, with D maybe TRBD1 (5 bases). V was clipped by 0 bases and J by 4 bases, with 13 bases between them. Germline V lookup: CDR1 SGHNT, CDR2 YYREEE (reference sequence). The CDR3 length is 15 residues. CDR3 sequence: CASSLAAGDGYGYTF. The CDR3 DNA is TGTGCCAGCAGCTTGGCTGCCGGGGACGGCTATGGCTACACCTTC. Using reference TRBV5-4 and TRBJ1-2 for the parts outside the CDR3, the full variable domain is ETGVTQSPTHLIKTRGQQVTLRCSSQSGHNTVSWYQQALGQGPQFIFQYYREEENGRGNFPPRFSGLQFPNYSSELNVNALELDDSALYLCASSLAAGDGYGYTFGSGTRLTVV.

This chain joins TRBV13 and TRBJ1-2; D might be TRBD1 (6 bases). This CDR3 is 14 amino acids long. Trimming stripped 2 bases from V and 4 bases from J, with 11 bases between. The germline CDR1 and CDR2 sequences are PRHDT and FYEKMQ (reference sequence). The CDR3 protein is CASSLSGGPYGYTF. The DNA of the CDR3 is TGTGCCAGCAGCTTATCGGGGGGCCCCTATGGCTACACCTTC.

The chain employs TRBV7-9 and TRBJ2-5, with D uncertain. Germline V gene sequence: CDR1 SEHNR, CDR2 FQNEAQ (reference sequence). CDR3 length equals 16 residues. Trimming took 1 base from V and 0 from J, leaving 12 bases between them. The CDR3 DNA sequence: TGTGCCAGCAGCTTAGTGATGGATCCGTACCAAGAGACCCAGTACTTC. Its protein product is CASSLVMDPYQETQYF.

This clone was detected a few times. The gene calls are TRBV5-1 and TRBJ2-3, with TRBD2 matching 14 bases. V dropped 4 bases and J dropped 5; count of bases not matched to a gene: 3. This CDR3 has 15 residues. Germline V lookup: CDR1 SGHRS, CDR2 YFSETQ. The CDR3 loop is CASSLGLAGGDTQYF. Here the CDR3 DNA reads TGCGCCAGCAGCCTAGGACTAGCGGGGGGAGATACGCAGTATTTT.

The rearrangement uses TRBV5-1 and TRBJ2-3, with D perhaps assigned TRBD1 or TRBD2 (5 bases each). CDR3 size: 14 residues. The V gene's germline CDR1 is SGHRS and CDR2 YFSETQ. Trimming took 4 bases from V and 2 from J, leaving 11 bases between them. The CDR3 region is CASSPGQNTDTQYF. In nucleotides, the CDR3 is TGCGCCAGCAGCCCGGGGCAGAACACAGATACGCAGTATTTT.

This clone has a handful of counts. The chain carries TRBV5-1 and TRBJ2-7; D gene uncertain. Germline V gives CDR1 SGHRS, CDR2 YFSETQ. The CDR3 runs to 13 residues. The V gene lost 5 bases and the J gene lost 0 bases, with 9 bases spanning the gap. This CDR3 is CASSPVNSYEQYF. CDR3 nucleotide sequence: TGCGCCAGCAGTCCGGTGAACTCCTACGAGCAGTACTTC. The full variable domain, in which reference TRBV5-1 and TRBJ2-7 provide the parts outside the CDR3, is KAGVTQTPRYLIKTRGQQVTLSCSPISGHRSVSWYQQTPGQGLQFLFEYFSETQRNKGNFPGRFSGRQFSNSRSEMNVSTLELGDSALYLCASSPVNSYEQYFGPGTRLTVT.

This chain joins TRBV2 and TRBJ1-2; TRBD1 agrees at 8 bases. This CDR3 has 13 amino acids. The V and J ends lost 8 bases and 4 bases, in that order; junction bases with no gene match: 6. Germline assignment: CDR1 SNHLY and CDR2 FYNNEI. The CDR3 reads CASFSGQGYGYTF. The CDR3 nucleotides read TGTGCCAGCTTTTCAGGACAGGGCTATGGCTACACCTTC.

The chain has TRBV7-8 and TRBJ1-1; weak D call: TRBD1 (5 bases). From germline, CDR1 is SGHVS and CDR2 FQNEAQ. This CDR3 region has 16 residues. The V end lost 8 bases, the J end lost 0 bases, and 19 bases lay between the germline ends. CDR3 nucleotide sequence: TGTGCCAGCCGACTAGCTTGGCAGGGAATGAACACTGAAGCTTTCTTT. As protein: CASRLAWQGMNTEAFF.

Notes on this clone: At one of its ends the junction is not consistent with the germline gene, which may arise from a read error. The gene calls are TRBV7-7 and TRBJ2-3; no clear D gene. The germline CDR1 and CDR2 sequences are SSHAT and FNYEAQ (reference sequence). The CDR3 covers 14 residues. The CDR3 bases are TGTGCTAGCAGCCTTCTCTTCGGCCTGACACGGCAGTATTTT. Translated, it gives CASSLLFGLTRQYF.

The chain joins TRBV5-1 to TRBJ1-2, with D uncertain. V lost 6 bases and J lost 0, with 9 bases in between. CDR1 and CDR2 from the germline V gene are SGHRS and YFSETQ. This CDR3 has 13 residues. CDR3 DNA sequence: TGCGCCAGCACGGACGGATCTAACTATGGCTACACCTTC. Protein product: CASTDGSNYGYTF.

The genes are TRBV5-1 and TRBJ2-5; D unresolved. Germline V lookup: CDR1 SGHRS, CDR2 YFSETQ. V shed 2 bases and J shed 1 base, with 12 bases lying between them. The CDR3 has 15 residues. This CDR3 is CASSFLDLSQETQYF. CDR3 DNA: TGCGCCAGCAGCTTCCTAGACCTTTCCCAAGAGACCCAGTACTTC.

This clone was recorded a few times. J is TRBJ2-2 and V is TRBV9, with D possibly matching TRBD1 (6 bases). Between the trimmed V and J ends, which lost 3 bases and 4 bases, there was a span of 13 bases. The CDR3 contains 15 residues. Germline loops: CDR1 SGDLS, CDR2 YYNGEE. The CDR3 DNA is TGTGCCAGCAGCGCCCGGGAAGGGGGCACCGGGGAGCTGTTTTTT. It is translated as CASSAREGGTGELFF.

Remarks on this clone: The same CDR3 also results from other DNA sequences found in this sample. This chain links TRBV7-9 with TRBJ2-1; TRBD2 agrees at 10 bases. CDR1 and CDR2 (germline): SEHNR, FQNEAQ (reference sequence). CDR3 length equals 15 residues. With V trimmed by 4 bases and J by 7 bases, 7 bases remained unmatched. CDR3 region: CASSSASGGRNEQFF. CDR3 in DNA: TGTGCCAGCAGCTCCGCTAGCGGGGGAAGGAATGAGCAGTTCTTC.

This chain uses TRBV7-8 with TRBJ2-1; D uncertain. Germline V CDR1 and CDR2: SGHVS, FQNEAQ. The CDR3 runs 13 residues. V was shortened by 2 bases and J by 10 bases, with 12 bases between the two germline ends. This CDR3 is CASSLSLGSEQFF. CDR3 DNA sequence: TGTGCCAGCAGCTTAAGTTTGGGGTCCGAGCAGTTCTTC.

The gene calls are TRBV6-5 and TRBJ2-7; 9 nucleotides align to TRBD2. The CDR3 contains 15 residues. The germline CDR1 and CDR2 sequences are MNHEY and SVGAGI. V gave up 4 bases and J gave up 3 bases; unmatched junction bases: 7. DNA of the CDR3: TGTGCCAGCAGTTCGGGACTAGCAGTTTTCTACGAGCAGTACTTC. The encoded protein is CASSSGLAVFYEQYF.

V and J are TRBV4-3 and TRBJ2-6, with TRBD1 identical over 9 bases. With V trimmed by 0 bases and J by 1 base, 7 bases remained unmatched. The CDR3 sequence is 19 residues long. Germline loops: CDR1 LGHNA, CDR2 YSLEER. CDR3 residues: CASSQDFGQGLSGANVLTF. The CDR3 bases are TGCGCCAGCAGCCAAGATTTTGGACAGGGGTTGTCTGGGGCCAACGTCCTGACTTTC.

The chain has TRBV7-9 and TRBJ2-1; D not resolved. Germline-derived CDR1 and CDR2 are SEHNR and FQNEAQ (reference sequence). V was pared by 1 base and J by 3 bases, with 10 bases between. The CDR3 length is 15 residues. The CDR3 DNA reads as TGTGCCAGCAGCTTAGAGGCTATTGACTACAATGAGCAGTTCTTC. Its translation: CASSLEAIDYNEQFF.

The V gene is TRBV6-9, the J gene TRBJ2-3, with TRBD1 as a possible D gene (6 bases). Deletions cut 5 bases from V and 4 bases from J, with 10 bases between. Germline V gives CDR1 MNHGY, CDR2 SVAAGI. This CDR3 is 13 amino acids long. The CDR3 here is CASSKQGSDTQYF. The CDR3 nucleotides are TGTGCCAGCAGTAAACAGGGTTCAGATACGCAGTATTTT.

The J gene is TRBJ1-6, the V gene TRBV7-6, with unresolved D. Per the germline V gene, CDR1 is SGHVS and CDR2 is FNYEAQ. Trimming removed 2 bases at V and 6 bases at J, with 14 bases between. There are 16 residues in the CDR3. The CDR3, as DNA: TGTGCCAGCAGCTTATCTCAGAACGGGTTTAATTCACCCCTCCACTTT. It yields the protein CASSLSQNGFNSPLHF.

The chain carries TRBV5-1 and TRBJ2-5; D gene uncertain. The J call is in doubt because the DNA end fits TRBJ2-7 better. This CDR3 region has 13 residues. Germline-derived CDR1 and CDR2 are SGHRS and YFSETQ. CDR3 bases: TGCGCCAGCAGCGTCCAAGGACCTTACGAGCAGTACTTC. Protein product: CASSVQGPYEQYF.

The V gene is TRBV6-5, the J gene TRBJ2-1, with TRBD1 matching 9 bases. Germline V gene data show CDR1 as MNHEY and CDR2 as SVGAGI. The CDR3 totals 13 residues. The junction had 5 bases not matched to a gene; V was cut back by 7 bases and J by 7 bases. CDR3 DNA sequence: TGTGCCAGCAAAAGGACAGGGGAGAATGAGCAGTTCTTC. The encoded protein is CASKRTGENEQFF.

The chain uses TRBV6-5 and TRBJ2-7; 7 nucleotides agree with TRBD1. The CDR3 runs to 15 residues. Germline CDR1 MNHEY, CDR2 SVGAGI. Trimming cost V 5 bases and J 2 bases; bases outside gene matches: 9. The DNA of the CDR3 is TGTGCCAGCAGTCACCACCGGGACAGCACCTACGAGCAGTACTTC. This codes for CASSHHRDSTYEQYF.

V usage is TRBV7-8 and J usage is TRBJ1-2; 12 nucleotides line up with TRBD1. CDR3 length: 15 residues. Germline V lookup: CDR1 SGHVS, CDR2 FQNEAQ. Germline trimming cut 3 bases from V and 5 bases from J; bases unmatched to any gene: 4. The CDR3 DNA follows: TGTGCCAGCAGCTTGGGGGACAGGGGGCCATATGGCTACACCTTC. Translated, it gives CASSLGDRGPYGYTF.